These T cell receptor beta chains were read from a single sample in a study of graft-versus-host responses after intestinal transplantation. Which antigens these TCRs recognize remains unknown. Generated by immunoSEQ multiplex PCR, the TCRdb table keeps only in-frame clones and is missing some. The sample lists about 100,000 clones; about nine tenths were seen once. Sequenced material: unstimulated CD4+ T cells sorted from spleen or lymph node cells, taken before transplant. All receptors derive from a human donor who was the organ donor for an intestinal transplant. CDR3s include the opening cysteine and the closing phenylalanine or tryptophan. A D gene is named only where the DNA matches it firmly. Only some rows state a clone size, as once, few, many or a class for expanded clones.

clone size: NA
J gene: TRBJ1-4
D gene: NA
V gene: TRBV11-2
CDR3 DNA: TGTGCCAGCAGCTTCAAGAGGAAGGTTTTAGAAAAACTGTTTTTT
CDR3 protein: CASSFKRKVLEKLFF

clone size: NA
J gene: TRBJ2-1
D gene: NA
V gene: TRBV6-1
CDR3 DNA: TGTGCCAGCAGTGAAGCCCCCAGATTCAATGAGCAGTTCTTC
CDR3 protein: CASSEAPRFNEQFF

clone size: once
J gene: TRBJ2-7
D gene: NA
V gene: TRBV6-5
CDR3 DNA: TGTGCCAGCAGTTCCCGAACCTACGAGCAGTACTTC
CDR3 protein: CASSSRTYEQYF

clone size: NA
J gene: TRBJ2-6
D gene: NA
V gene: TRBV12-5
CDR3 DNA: TGTGCTAGTGGTTTGCCTGGCCCCTCTGGGGCCAACGTCCTGACTTTC
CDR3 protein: CASGLPGPSGANVLTF

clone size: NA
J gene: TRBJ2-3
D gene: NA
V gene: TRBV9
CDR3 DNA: TGTGCCAGCAGCGTAGGCAGAGATACGCAGTATTTT
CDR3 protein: CASSVGRDTQYF

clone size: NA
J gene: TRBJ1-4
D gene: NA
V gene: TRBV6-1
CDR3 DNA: TGTGCCAGCAGTGGTCAGGATAGGACGAATGAAAAACTGTTTTTT
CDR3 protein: CASSGQDRTNEKLFF

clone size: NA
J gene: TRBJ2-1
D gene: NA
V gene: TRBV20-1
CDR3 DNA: TGCAGTGCTACAAGGGATGAGCAGTTCTTC
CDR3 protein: CSATRDEQFF

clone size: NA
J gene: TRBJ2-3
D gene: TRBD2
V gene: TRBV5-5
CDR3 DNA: TGTGCCAGCAGCCCTATACTAGCGGGGAACACAGATACGCAGTATTTT
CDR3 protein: CASSPILAGNTDTQYF

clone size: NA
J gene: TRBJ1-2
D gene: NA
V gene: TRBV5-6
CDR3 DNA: TGTGCCAGCAGACCGACAGGAGCCATCTATGGCTACACCTTC
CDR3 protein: CASRPTGAIYGYTF

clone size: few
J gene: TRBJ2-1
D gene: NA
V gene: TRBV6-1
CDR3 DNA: TGTGCCAGCGGCCTACGGACTCGTCCGAATGTCCACCTCTTC
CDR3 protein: CASGLRTRPNVHLF

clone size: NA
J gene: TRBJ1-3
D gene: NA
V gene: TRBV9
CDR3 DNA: TGTGCCAGCAGCGTAGGGGCGGGCGGGACCTCTGGAAACACCATATATTTT
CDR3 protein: CASSVGAGGTSGNTIYF

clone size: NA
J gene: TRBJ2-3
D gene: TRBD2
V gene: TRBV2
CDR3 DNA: TGTGCCAGCAGCGGGGCTAGCGGGAGCACAGATACGCAGTATTTT
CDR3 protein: CASSGASGSTDTQYF

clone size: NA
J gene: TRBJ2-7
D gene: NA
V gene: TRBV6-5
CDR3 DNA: TGTGCCAGCAGTGACAAGGGGTGGCAGGGCGAGCAGTACTTC
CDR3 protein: CASSDKGWQGEQYF

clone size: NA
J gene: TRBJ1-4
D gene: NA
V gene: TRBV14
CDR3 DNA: TGTGCCAGCAGCCAAGACCACGGGGGCCACCGGTATGAAAAACTGTTTTTT
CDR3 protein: CASSQDHGGHRYEKLFF

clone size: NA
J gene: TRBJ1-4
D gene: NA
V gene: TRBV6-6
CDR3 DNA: TGTGCCAGCAGTTTCCTGGCAGGTGAAAAACTGTTTTTT
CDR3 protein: CASSFLAGEKLFF

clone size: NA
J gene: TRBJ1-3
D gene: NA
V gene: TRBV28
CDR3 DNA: TGTGCCAGCAGTTTACGGGTGATCTCTGGAAACACCATATATTTT
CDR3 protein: CASSLRVISGNTIYF

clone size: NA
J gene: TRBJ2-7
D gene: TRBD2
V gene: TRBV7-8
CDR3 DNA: TGTGCCAGCAGCTTATCGACTAGCGGGTTATACGAGCAGTACTTC
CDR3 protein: CASSLSTSGLYEQYF

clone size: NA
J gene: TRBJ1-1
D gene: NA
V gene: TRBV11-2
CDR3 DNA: TGTGCCAGCAGCGCCCGACAGAACACTGAAGCTTTCTTT
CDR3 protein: CASSARQNTEAFF

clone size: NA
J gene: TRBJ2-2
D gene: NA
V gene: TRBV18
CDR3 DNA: TGTGCCAGCTCACCACCGGCGGCAACCCCCGGGGAGCTGTTTTTT
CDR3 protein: CASSPPAATPGELFF

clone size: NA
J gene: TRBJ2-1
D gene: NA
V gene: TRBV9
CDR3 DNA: TGTGCCAGCAGCGTAGAGGGACTGGAAAGCAATGAGCAGTTCTTC
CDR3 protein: CASSVEGLESNEQFF

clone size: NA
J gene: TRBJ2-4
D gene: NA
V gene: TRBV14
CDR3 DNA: TGTGCCAGCAGCCAAGGTCTCCGTGGATCACAGAAAAACATTCAGTACTTC
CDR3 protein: CASSQGLRGSQKNIQYF

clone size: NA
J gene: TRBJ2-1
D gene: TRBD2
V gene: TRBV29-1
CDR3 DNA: TGCAGCGTTCTCGATGGACTAGGCTCCTACAATGAGCAGTTCTTC
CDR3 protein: CSVLDGLGSYNEQFF

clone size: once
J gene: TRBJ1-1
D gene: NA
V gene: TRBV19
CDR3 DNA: TGTGCCAGTAGTATTCAGAGGAACACTGAAGCTTTCTTT
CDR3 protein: CASSIQRNTEAFF

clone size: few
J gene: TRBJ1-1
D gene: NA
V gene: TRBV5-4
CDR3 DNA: TGTGCCGGGATCAGGGGTCTCCGTGAAGCTTTCTTT
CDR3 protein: CAGIRGLREAFF

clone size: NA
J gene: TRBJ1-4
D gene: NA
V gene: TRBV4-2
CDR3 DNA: TGTGCCAGCAGCCAAGTGGTCGGCAGGGAGGGAAAACTGTTTTTT
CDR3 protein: CASSQVVGREGKLFF

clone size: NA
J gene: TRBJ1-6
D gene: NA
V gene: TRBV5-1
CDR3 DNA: TGCGCCAGCAGCTTGGATGTGGGCTCCTATAATTCACCCCTCCACTTT
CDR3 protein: CASSLDVGSYNSPLHF

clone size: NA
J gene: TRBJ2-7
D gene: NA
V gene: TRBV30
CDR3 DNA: TGTGCCTGGAGCCCTCATCCCGGGGGACTGCGCGAGCAGTACTTC
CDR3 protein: CAWSPHPGGLREQYF

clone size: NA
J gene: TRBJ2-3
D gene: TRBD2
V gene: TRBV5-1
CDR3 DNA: TGCGCCAGCAGCCCCCCGACTAGCCCAGATACGCAGTATTTT
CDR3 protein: CASSPPTSPDTQYF

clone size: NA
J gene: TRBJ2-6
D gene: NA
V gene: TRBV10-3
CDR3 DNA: TGTGCCATCAGTGAGGGGGCCAACGTCCTGACTTTC
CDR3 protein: CAISEGANVLTF